This TCR beta chain derives from a study of blood T cell repertoires in COVID-19. The wider study: PBMCs, B-cell-depleted T cells, or T cells were the source of the cDNA or gDNA that made up the material.

Per germline, CDR1 SGHAT and CDR2 FQNNGV. Trimming removed 5 bases at V and 8 bases at J, with 13 bases between. The CDR3 has 13 amino acids. Authors' analysis steps: For nucleated cells, counts were estimated from reference gene primer amplification. TCRdb keeps only in-frame clones here, not all; method: immunoSEQ multiplex PCR. V, J and clone size are those of that table, while D and trimming were read from the DNA. This table has some 100,000 clones, approximately 84% appearing once. This sequence joins TRBV11-2 and TRBJ1-3; tentatively, D is TRBD1 (5 bases). The clonotype comes from a man under 40 in a cohort sampled during active COVID-19. Sample: peripheral blood. The CDR3 DNA follows: TGTGCCAGCAGCCTCCGGGGGGTGGACACCATATATTTT. This gives the protein CASSLRGVDTIYF. Full variable domain (rest looked up from reference TRBV11-2 and TRBJ1-3): EAGVAQSPRYKIIEKRQSVAFWCNPISGHATLYWYQQILGQGPKLLIQFQNNGVVDDSQLPKDRFSAERLKGVDSTLKIQPAKLEDSAVYLCASSLRGVDTIYFGEGSWLTVV.